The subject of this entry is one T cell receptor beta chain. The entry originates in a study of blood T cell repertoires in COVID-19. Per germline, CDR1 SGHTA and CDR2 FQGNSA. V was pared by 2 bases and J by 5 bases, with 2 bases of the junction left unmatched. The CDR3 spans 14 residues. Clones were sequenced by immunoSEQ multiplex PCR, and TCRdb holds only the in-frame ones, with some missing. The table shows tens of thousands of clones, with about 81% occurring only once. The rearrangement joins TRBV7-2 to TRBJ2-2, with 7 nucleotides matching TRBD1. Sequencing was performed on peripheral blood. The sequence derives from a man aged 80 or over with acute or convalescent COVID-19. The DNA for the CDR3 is TGTGCCAGCAGCTTACACAGGGGAACCGGGGAGCTGTTTTTT. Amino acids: CASSLHRGTGELFF.